These T cell receptor beta chains were read from a single sample in a study of response to subunit inactivated influenza vaccine. TCRdb redid the calling of the RT-PCR reads with MiXCR, one entry per CDR3 protein. This sample carries around 750,000 distinct CDR3 sequences, roughly 20% of them seen once, and the ten largest clones take 10%. This specimen consisted of PBMCs from blood, obtained around 5 days after vaccination. The receptors come from a man aged 45-60 years who received an inactivated influenza vaccine. The CDR3 runs from the conserved cysteine through the conserved F or W. The D gene is left open where the match is weak. Clone size, where shown, is once, few, many, or a class for clones that have expanded.

j_gene: TRBJ2-1; d_gene: -; v_gene: TRBV12-3/TRBV12-4; abundance: once; CDR3nt: TGTGCCAGCAGTTTTTGGGAAGTCAACGAGCAGTTCTTC; CDR3aa: CASSFWEVNEQFF
j_gene: TRBJ2-3; d_gene: TRBD2; v_gene: TRBV4-2; abundance: -; CDR3nt: TGTGCCAGCAGCCAGAACAGCGGGGGGGCGTTAGATACGCAGTATTTT; CDR3aa: CASSQNSGGALDTQYF
j_gene: TRBJ1-2; d_gene: TRBD1; v_gene: TRBV28; abundance: few; CDR3nt: TGTGCCAGCAGTCGTACCGGGACAGACTATGGCTACACCTTC; CDR3aa: CASSRTGTDYGYTF
j_gene: TRBJ1-1; d_gene: -; v_gene: TRBV20-1; abundance: -; CDR3nt: TGCAGTGCCACGGTTATGAACACTGAAGCTTTCTTT; CDR3aa: CSATVMNTEAFF
j_gene: TRBJ2-1; d_gene: TRBD2; v_gene: TRBV4-2; abundance: few; CDR3nt: TGTGCCAGCAGCCAAGAGGGGTCGGGAGGGAGCTACAATGAGCAGTTCTTC; CDR3aa: CASSQEGSGGSYNEQFF
j_gene: TRBJ2-1; d_gene: -; v_gene: TRBV6-4; abundance: few; CDR3nt: TGTGCCGTTAGAGGGAAGGGCCGGGACAATGAGCAGTTCTTC; CDR3aa: CAVRGKGRDNEQFF
j_gene: TRBJ2-1; d_gene: -; v_gene: TRBV5-1; abundance: few; CDR3nt: TGCGCCAGCAGCTTGGAGATCCGGATCAGCTCCTACAATGAGCAGTTCTTC; CDR3aa: CASSLEIRISSYNEQFF
j_gene: TRBJ2-3; d_gene: TRBD1; v_gene: TRBV7-9; abundance: -; CDR3nt: TGTGCCAGCAGCCCAATTCGCGGGACAGGGGGCACAGATACGCAGTATTTT; CDR3aa: CASSPIRGTGGTDTQYF
j_gene: TRBJ1-5; d_gene: -; v_gene: TRBV6-1; abundance: few; CDR3nt: TGTGCCAGCAGTGCCCAGGGCGGAGGACAGCCCCAGCATTTT; CDR3aa: CASSAQGGGQPQHF
j_gene: TRBJ2-3; d_gene: TRBD2; v_gene: TRBV29-1; abundance: few; CDR3nt: TGCAGCGTTGAAGTAGGGACTAGCCTAGCAGATACGCAGTATTTT; CDR3aa: CSVEVGTSLADTQYF
j_gene: TRBJ2-3; d_gene: TRBD1; v_gene: TRBV7-9; abundance: -; CDR3nt: TGTGCCAGCAGCTTGAGGGGGACAGGGGGAGCAGATACGCAGTATTTT; CDR3aa: CASSLRGTGGADTQYF
j_gene: TRBJ2-2; d_gene: -; v_gene: TRBV4-2; abundance: -; CDR3nt: TGTGCCAGCAGCCAAGATCTGGGGGGGGCAACCGGGGAGCTGTTTTTT; CDR3aa: CASSQDLGGATGELFF
j_gene: TRBJ2-7; d_gene: TRBD2; v_gene: TRBV20-1; abundance: few; CDR3nt: TGCAGTGCTAACCTAGCGGGGGGTTCCTACGAGCAGTACTTC; CDR3aa: CSANLAGGSYEQYF
j_gene: TRBJ1-2; d_gene: TRBD1; v_gene: TRBV7-2; abundance: -; CDR3nt: TGTGCCAGCAGCTCGAGACAGGGTGGTGGCTACACCTTC; CDR3aa: CASSSRQGGGYTF
j_gene: TRBJ2-2; d_gene: TRBD2; v_gene: TRBV10-3; abundance: -; CDR3nt: TGTGCCATCACTGGGACTAGCGCCACTAGTTCGAGCGGGGAGCTGTTTTTT; CDR3aa: CAITGTSATSSSGELFF
j_gene: TRBJ2-7; d_gene: -; v_gene: TRBV6-1; abundance: few; CDR3nt: TGTGCCAGCAGAACCCAGCAGTACTTC; CDR3aa: CASRTQQYF
j_gene: TRBJ2-2; d_gene: -; v_gene: TRBV20-1; abundance: -; CDR3nt: TGCAGTGCTCCTCTTGGGTCTGGGGCTGGACCCGGGGAGCTGTTTTTT; CDR3aa: CSAPLGSGAGPGELFF
j_gene: TRBJ2-3; d_gene: TRBD2; v_gene: TRBV9; abundance: -; CDR3nt: TGTGCCAGCAGCATCAGACTAGCGGGAGAGACAGATACGCAGTATTTT; CDR3aa: CASSIRLAGETDTQYF
j_gene: TRBJ1-2; d_gene: -; v_gene: TRBV12-3/TRBV12-4; abundance: once; CDR3nt: TGTGCCAGCAGTTTTCAGGGTCCTAACTATGGCTACATCTTC; CDR3aa: CASSFQGPNYGYIF
j_gene: TRBJ2-3; d_gene: -; v_gene: TRBV12-3/TRBV12-4; abundance: -; CDR3nt: TGTGCCAGCAGTTTTTTGGGACCGGGGACAGATACGCAGTATTTT; CDR3aa: CASSFLGPGTDTQYF
j_gene: TRBJ2-1; d_gene: -; v_gene: TRBV9; abundance: few; CDR3nt: TGTGCCAGCAGCGCAAGAGAGCGATTCCCGCCGGGTGAGCAGTTCTTC; CDR3aa: CASSARERFPPGEQFF
j_gene: TRBJ1-4; d_gene: -; v_gene: TRBV5-1; abundance: -; CDR3nt: TGCGCCAGCAGCTTGTTACGGCCCAATGAAAAACTGTTTTTT; CDR3aa: CASSLLRPNEKLFF
j_gene: TRBJ2-7; d_gene: -; v_gene: TRBV15; abundance: -; CDR3nt: TGTGCCACCAGCAGAGATGTTTCCACCTACGAGCAGTACTTC; CDR3aa: CATSRDVSTYEQYF
j_gene: TRBJ2-2; d_gene: -; v_gene: TRBV6-5; abundance: many; CDR3nt: TGTGCCAGCAGTTATTTAAGGGTCACCGGGGAGCTGTTTTTT; CDR3aa: CASSYLRVTGELFF
j_gene: TRBJ2-5; d_gene: TRBD2; v_gene: TRBV20-1; abundance: few; CDR3nt: TGCAGTGCTCAAAGGCGTCTAGCGGGAGCGGGAGAGACCCAGTACTTC; CDR3aa: CSAQRRLAGAGETQYF
j_gene: TRBJ2-7; d_gene: TRBD2; v_gene: TRBV20-1; abundance: -; CDR3nt: TGCAGTGCTAGACCTACTAGCGGGGGAGGTTACGAGCAGTACTTC; CDR3aa: CSARPTSGGGYEQYF
j_gene: TRBJ2-1; d_gene: TRBD2; v_gene: TRBV11-2; abundance: -; CDR3nt: TGTGCCAGCAGCAAGACTAGCGGCCTCTCCTACAATGAGCAGTTCTTC; CDR3aa: CASSKTSGLSYNEQFF
j_gene: TRBJ2-7; d_gene: -; v_gene: TRBV18; abundance: few; CDR3nt: TGTGCCAGCTCACCGCGGGACCGATACTACGAGCAGTACTTC; CDR3aa: CASSPRDRYYEQYF
j_gene: TRBJ2-3; d_gene: -; v_gene: TRBV5-1; abundance: few; CDR3nt: TGCGCCAGCAGCCCGACAGGTTTCACCACAGATACGCAGTATTTT; CDR3aa: CASSPTGFTTDTQYF
j_gene: TRBJ1-1; d_gene: TRBD1; v_gene: TRBV7-8; abundance: -; CDR3nt: TGTGCCAGCAGACGGGACAGTCCCGCTTTCTTT; CDR3aa: CASRRDSPAFF
j_gene: TRBJ2-7; d_gene: TRBD1; v_gene: TRBV12-3/TRBV12-4; abundance: -; CDR3nt: TGTGCCAGCAGCGCAGCCGGGACAGGCCTCTCCTACGAGCAGTACTTC; CDR3aa: CASSAAGTGLSYEQYF
j_gene: TRBJ1-2; d_gene: TRBD1; v_gene: TRBV7-2; abundance: few; CDR3nt: TGTGCCAGCAGTCGAGACAGGGTCTCCGGCTACACCTTC; CDR3aa: CASSRDRVSGYTF
j_gene: TRBJ2-7; d_gene: TRBD1; v_gene: TRBV7-2; abundance: -; CDR3nt: TGTGCCAGCAGCCCTGGGACAGGGGGAGGTTACGAGCAGTACTTC; CDR3aa: CASSPGTGGGYEQYF
j_gene: TRBJ2-1; d_gene: TRBD2; v_gene: TRBV3-1; abundance: few; CDR3nt: TGTGCCAGCAGCCAGAGACTAGCGGGAGGCTATGAGCAGTTCTTC; CDR3aa: CASSQRLAGGYEQFF
j_gene: TRBJ1-2; d_gene: TRBD1; v_gene: TRBV5-5; abundance: few; CDR3nt: TGTGCCAGCAGCCGGGCTGGATCAGGGGGTTTTTATGGCTACACCTTC; CDR3aa: CASSRAGSGGFYGYTF
j_gene: TRBJ2-1; d_gene: TRBD2; v_gene: TRBV4-2; abundance: -; CDR3nt: TGTGCCAGCAGCCAAGAAGGTGCGGGGGGGCATGGTGAGCAGTTCTTC; CDR3aa: CASSQEGAGGHGEQFF
j_gene: TRBJ2-7; d_gene: -; v_gene: TRBV12-3/TRBV12-4; abundance: few; CDR3nt: TGTGCCAGCGAACGGGGGCTGGGGGAGCAGTACTTC; CDR3aa: CASERGLGEQYF
j_gene: TRBJ2-1; d_gene: -; v_gene: TRBV27; abundance: -; CDR3nt: TGTGCCAGCAGTTCCCACCCGGCCTGGGGTGAGCAGTTCTTC; CDR3aa: CASSSHPAWGEQFF
j_gene: TRBJ2-2; d_gene: -; v_gene: TRBV19; abundance: -; CDR3nt: TGTGCCAGTAGTTCGGTCAGGGACACCGGGGAGCTGTTTTTT; CDR3aa: CASSSVRDTGELFF
j_gene: TRBJ2-3; d_gene: TRBD1; v_gene: TRBV2; abundance: -; CDR3nt: TGTGCCAGCACCTGGGACAGTAGCACAGATACGCAGTATTTT; CDR3aa: CASTWDSSTDTQYF